This record concerns one T cell receptor (beta chain) sequence. What it recognizes is unknown. This specimen belongs to a study of yellow fever vaccine responses in identical twins. Study-level findings and limits: It has been reported that, in twins, the vaccine T cell response seemed partly convergent and partly personalized.

Deletions cut 6 bases from V and 9 bases from J, with 15 bases between. The V gene's germline CDR1 is SNHLY and CDR2 FYNNEI. CDR3 length: 13 residues. TCRdb re-derived calls from the RT-PCR reads in MiXCR, one entry per CDR3 protein. The repertoire holds roughly 1,200 distinct CDR3 sequences, with around three quarters as singletons. The source is a female donor who received the yellow fever vaccine. The V call is TRBV2, the J call TRBJ2-1; a weak D match, TRBD2 (6 bases). The source was T cells from blood (PBMCs), unsorted or a sorted subset (not recorded which), collected before or after yellow fever vaccination (not recorded which). CDR3 amino acids: CASSHGGLGEQFF. In DNA form, the CDR3 reads TGTGCCAGCAGCCACGGAGGGCTTGGTGAGCAGTTCTTC.